The clone carrying this T cell receptor (beta chain) showed up just a few times. Its cognate antigen is unknown. The data stem from a study of cytomegalovirus exposure and HLA in healthy donors. Findings and caveats of the study: About 87% or about 30% of the time was how often most TCR beta V segments were productive, according to an earlier analysis. It was reported that TCR beta sequences correctly inferred the HLA-A and HLA-B alleles for most subjects.

The PCR ran on 60 Vbeta and 13 Jbeta primers. TCRdb's table, derived via immunoSEQ multiplex PCR, lists solely in-frame clones and lacks some. The sample consists of roughly 160,000 clones, approximately 79% of them appearing once. The CDR3 is 16 residues long. V was pared by 5 bases and J by 6 bases, with 9 bases of the junction left unmatched. Germline CDR1 reads SGHTA; CDR2 reads FQGTGA. Sequencing was done on a sample of PBMCs. This TCR derives from a man in his forties in good health and CMV-seronegative. The V call is TRBV7-3, the J call TRBJ2-5; TRBD2 matches 13 bases. CDR3 in amino acids: CASSETSGGAMKTQYF. In DNA form, the CDR3 reads TGTGCCAGCAGCGAAACTAGCGGGGGGGCTATGAAGACCCAGTACTTC.